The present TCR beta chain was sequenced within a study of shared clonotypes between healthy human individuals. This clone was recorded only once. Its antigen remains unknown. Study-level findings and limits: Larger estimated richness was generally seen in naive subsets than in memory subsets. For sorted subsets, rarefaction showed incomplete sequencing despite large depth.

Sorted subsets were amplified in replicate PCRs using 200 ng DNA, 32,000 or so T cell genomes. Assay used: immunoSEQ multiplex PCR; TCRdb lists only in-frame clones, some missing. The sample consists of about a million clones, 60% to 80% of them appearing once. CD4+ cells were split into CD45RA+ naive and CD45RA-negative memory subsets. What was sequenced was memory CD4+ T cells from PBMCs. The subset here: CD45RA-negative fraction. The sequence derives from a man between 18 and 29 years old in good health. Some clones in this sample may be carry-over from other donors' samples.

The CDR3 region is CASSLLGTGVWETQYF. The CDR3 DNA follows: TGTGCCAGCAGTTTATTAGGGACAGGGGTTTGGGAGACCCAGTACTTC. The chain is built from TRBV27 and TRBJ2-5; 10 bases align to TRBD1. V dropped 1 base and J dropped 5; count of bases not matched to a gene: 7. There are 16 residues in the CDR3. Germline V CDR1 and CDR2: MNHEY, SMNVEV (reference sequence).